The rows below give T cell receptor beta chains drawn from one sample of a study of technical replicates of blood from four donors. Libraries were prepared by immunoSEQ multiplex PCR; TCRdb keeps only in-frame clonotypes and omits some of them. The sample lists 75,000 to 95,000 clones, 85% to 95% occurring once. Sample: T cells isolated from PBMCs. The receptors come from a human donor in good health. Both conserved end residues are trimmed from each CDR3.

v_gene | CDR3aa
TRBV28 | ASSRDTEAF
TRBV19 | ASSIQGRSNEKLF
TRBV19 | ASSRDRSSGANVLT
TRBV9 | ASSAALEPTYEQY
TRBV11-2 | ASSLVSGTDTQY
TRBV7-9 | ASSLRQGPEKLF
TRBV12-5 | ASGLVGANGYT
TRBV9 | ASSIGLANSYNEQF
TRBV5-5 | ASSFTELANYGYT
TRBV5-4 | ASSDTGLAGVREQY
TRBV9 | ASSVGGEGEAF
TRBV4-3 | ASSSRGTGNEKLF
TRBV11-2 | ASSLAGVNQPQH
TRBV5-4 | ASSLEETDTQY
TRBV28 | ASSPNTDSFYGYT
TRBV1 | TSSRGERETYNEQF
TRBV7-6 | ASSLGTHDTQY
TRBV6-1 | ASSEARENTEAF
TRBV5-1 | ASSLSGDQPQH
TRBV5-6 | ASSLLSYEQY
TRBV12-5 | ASGLDWDRQNIQY
TRBV27 | ASSLRGYSNQPQH
TRBV27 | ASSYGGQGSYEQY
TRBV20-1 | SAQEETQY
TRBV23-1 | ASSHMRDRTTSYEQY
TRBV6-1 | ASSEALAPTEAF
TRBV9 | ASSVEGGGNTGELF
TRBV10-3 | ATWDRGSSGYT
TRBV7-2 | ASSSLKGQREIRETQY
TRBV5-8 | ASSLPGEGTNEKLF
TRBV28 | ASSPPDRGNTIY
TRBV9 | ASSVEDRYGYEQY
TRBV15 | ATSRVRGSMSSYNEQF
TRBV9 | ASSTEGGRPYNEQF
TRBV19 | ASSGDRGTEAF
TRBV28 | ASSSPRKASGYEQY
TRBV7-3 | ASSLAGGVSEQF
TRBV9 | ASSLRQGWTDTQY
TRBV10-2 | ASGAIAGLVANEQF
TRBV27 | ASSAGQGTTEAF